The source of this T cell receptor beta chain is a study of blood T cell repertoires in COVID-19. Study-wide background: Sources were T cells, B-cell-depleted T cells, or PBMCs; the material itself was cDNA or gDNA.

Living in about two dozen US areas, the participants were between about 18 and 100 years of age. Clinical history as reported by participants underpinned cohort assignment. Two consecutive negative NP/OP PCR tests, clearance, or resolved symptoms defined Cohort 3 recovery. Generated by immunoSEQ multiplex PCR, the TCRdb table keeps only in-frame clones and is missing some. This repertoire shows about 180,000 clones, roughly 87% found once; its top ten account for approximately 6.5%. Germline V gene lookup returns CDR1 MDHEN and CDR2 SYDVKM. CDR3 size: 11 residues. Sample: PBMCs or T cells enriched from blood (not recorded which). V is TRBV28 and J is TRBJ1-6; no clear D gene. The clonotype was recovered from a woman between 50 and 59 years old who had recovered from COVID-19. CDR3 loop: CATSYNSPLHF. The CDR3 DNA follows: TGTGCTACTTCCTATAATTCACCCCTCCACTTT.